What follows describes a single TCR beta chain. The length of the CDR3 is 11 residues. The V and J ends lost 8 bases and 7 bases respectively, with 11 bases between them. Germline V gene data show CDR1 as SGHAT and CDR2 as FQNNGV. These data belong to a study of blood T cell repertoires in COVID-19. Whole-study context: Some COVID-19 samples were acute and others convalescent; all came from the United States, Italy and Spain.

Produced via immunoSEQ multiplex PCR; TCRdb's table is partial and in-frame only. The sample records 200,000 to 250,000 clones, roughly 84% being singletons. The sequence was collected from a woman of 80 years or more with acute or convalescent COVID-19. Input material: peripheral blood. The chain has TRBV11-2 and TRBJ1-1; a weak D match, TRBD1 (6 bases). DNA for the CDR3: TGTGCCAGCGGTCGGACAGTTGAAGCTTTCTTT. Protein: CASGRTVEAFF.